Listed below are T cell receptor beta chains from one sample, sequenced in a study of CD8+CD57+ T cells in acquired aplastic anemia. A single record per CDR3 protein comes from TCRdb applying MiXCR to the reads. The sample lists more than 150,000 distinct CDR3 sequences; 40% to 55% were seen once. Sequences were obtained from sorted CD4+, CD8+, or CD8+CD57+ T cells (not recorded which) from PBMCs. These receptors originate from a human donor in good health. Both conserved end residues are part of each CDR3. A D gene is named only where the DNA matches it firmly. Size is stated for part of the rows, as once, few or many counts, or as a class when the clone is expanded.

abundance,j_gene,v_gene,d_gene,CDR3nt,CDR3aa
many,TRBJ2-5,TRBV5-5,TRBD2,TGTGCCAGCAGCTTGGTCGGGACTAGCGGACAAGAGACCCAGTACTTC,CASSLVGTSGQETQYF
many,TRBJ2-2,TRBV5-1,-,TGCGCCAGCAGCACCGGAAGGGGAATTACCGGGGAGCTGTTTTTT,CASSTGRGITGELFF
many,TRBJ2-7,TRBV5-4,TRBD2,TGTGCCAGCAGCTTGGAGCGGGAGTACTCCTACGAGCAGTACTTC,CASSLEREYSYEQYF
-,TRBJ2-1,TRBV19,-,TGTGCCAGTGGTATCTCGACTAGTACCAATGAGCAGCTCTTC,CASGISTSTNEQLF
-,TRBJ1-3,TRBV24-1,-,TGTGCCACCAGTGATCCAGGCTCTGGAAACACCATATATTTT,CATSDPGSGNTIYF
-,TRBJ2-7,TRBV19,-,TGTGCCAGTAGTATCATGGCGGGAAACTCCTACGAGCAGTACTTC,CASSIMAGNSYEQYF
-,TRBJ1-2,TRBV12-3/TRBV12-4,-,TGTGCCAGCAGTTTAGCCCTTGGAGGGGTAGCTAACTATGGCTACACCTTC,CASSLALGGVANYGYTF
many,TRBJ2-1,TRBV19,TRBD1,TGTGCCAGTACGGGACAGGGTTACAATGAGCAGTTCTTC,CASTGQGYNEQFF
few,TRBJ1-5,TRBV15,-,TGTGCCACCAGCAGAGATCCGAAGGCCACGCGCAATCAGCCCCAGCATTTT,CATSRDPKATRNQPQHF
-,TRBJ2-1,TRBV19,TRBD1,TGTGCCAGTAGTATCCGGACAGGGGGCTACAATGAGCAGTTCTTC,CASSIRTGGYNEQFF
few,TRBJ1-2,TRBV12-3/TRBV12-4,-,TGTGCCAGCAGTTTGGGGTTGGGGCTCCCTGAGTTTTATGGCTACACCTTC,CASSLGLGLPEFYGYTF
-,TRBJ1-1,TRBV10-3,-,TGTGCCATCAAGGAGGGGAGCACTGAAGCTTTCTTT,CAIKEGSTEAFF
many,TRBJ2-1,TRBV5-1,TRBD1,TGCGCCAGCAGCAGAGGGACAGAAAGCTACAATGAGCAGTTCTTC,CASSRGTESYNEQFF
-,TRBJ2-7,TRBV19,-,TGTGCCAGTAGTATCCTTCTCTCAGGGAGCTACGAGCAGTACTTC,CASSILLSGSYEQYF
once,TRBJ2-7,TRBV20-1,TRBD2,TGCAGTGCGATGGGGGGGGCCTACGAGCAGTACTTC,CSAMGGAYEQYF
-,TRBJ1-2,TRBV24-1,-,TGTGCCACCAGTGACGGGAGGGGACAAATCTATGGCTACACCTTC,CATSDGRGQIYGYTF
-,TRBJ2-7,TRBV20-1,-,TGCAGTGCTAGAGACCCAAAGAGGGCAGCCTACGAGCAGTACTTC,CSARDPKRAAYEQYF
many,TRBJ2-7,TRBV7-9,-,TGTGCCAGCAGCTTAGGCCAGTACGAGCAGTACTTC,CASSLGQYEQYF
-,TRBJ1-4,TRBV19,TRBD1,TGTGCCAGTAGTATAGTAGGACAGGGGAATGAAAAACTGTTTTTT,CASSIVGQGNEKLFF
many,TRBJ2-1,TRBV5-5,TRBD2,TGTGCCAGCCTTCCTAGCGGGAGGGCCAACAATGAGCAGTTCTTC,CASLPSGRANNEQFF
many,TRBJ1-5,TRBV2,-,TGTGCCAGCAACAGGGTGAATAGCCAGCCCCAGCATTTT,CASNRVNSQPQHF
-,TRBJ2-3,TRBV7-8,TRBD1,TGTGCCAGCAGCCGAGACAGGGTTGACACAGATACGCAGTATTTT,CASSRDRVDTDTQYF
few,TRBJ2-5,TRBV6-5,TRBD2,TGTGCCAGCAGTTTACTAGCGAGGTTCGGAGAGACCCAGTACTTC,CASSLLARFGETQYF
many,TRBJ2-7,TRBV6-2/TRBV6-3,-,TGTGCCAGCAGAAGGACTCAACCCTACGAGCAGTACTTC,CASRRTQPYEQYF
-,TRBJ2-7,TRBV27,-,TGTGCCAGCAGTCCCAGGGACTGGGCCTACGAGCAGTACTTC,CASSPRDWAYEQYF
many,TRBJ2-7,TRBV28,-,TGTGCCAGCAGTACCTCGAGAAGTAGCGGATTCGAGCAGTACTTC,CASSTSRSSGFEQYF
many,TRBJ1-5,TRBV27,-,TGTGCCAGCAGTGACACAGGGAATCAGCCCCAGCATTTT,CASSDTGNQPQHF
few,TRBJ2-1,TRBV6-1,TRBD2,TGTGCCAGCTATACTAGCGGGAGACCCAATGAGCAGTTCTTC,CASYTSGRPNEQFF
many,TRBJ2-5,TRBV6-6,-,TGTGCCAGCAGCCCGGCAGGGGAAAAGACCCAGTACTTC,CASSPAGEKTQYF
-,TRBJ2-5,TRBV6-2/TRBV6-3,TRBD2,TGTGCCAGCAGTTACGGGACTAGCGGGGTTGAGACCCAGTACTTC,CASSYGTSGVETQYF
-,TRBJ1-2,TRBV29-1,-,TGCAGCGTCCCGCACGAGCAGCCTAACTATGGCTACACCTTC,CSVPHEQPNYGYTF
-,TRBJ2-5,TRBV10-1,TRBD2,TGCGCCACAACAGCGGGAGGGCCGAGAGAGACCCAGTACTTC,CATTAGGPRETQYF
few,TRBJ1-6,TRBV12-3/TRBV12-4,TRBD1,TGTGCCAGCTCCCCAGGGGGGAGCTCCTATAATTCACCCCTCCACTTT,CASSPGGSSYNSPLHF
many,TRBJ1-2,TRBV5-5,TRBD1,TGTGCCAGCAGCTTACCGGGACAGGGATATGGCTACACCTTC,CASSLPGQGYGYTF
-,TRBJ2-1,TRBV15,-,TGTGCCACCAGCTCCAGGGGGGGCGCACAAAACAATGAGCAGTTCTTC,CATSSRGGAQNNEQFF
few,TRBJ2-5,TRBV7-3,TRBD2,TGTGCCAGCAGCTTTTGGCTAGCGGGTCAAGAGACCCAGTACTTC,CASSFWLAGQETQYF
-,TRBJ1-6,TRBV10-3,-,TGTGCCATCAGGGTCGTTGAGGATTCACCCCTCCACTTT,CAIRVVEDSPLHF
-,TRBJ2-3,TRBV5-1,TRBD2,TGCGCCAGCAAGGAGTCGGGGGGGAGCACAGATACGCAGTATTTT,CASKESGGSTDTQYF
-,TRBJ1-2,TRBV20-1,-,TGCAGTGCTAGAGCGGGGGGCTCCCGGGATGGCTACACCTTC,CSARAGGSRDGYTF
few,TRBJ2-3,TRBV10-3,-,TGTGCCATCAGCAAAAGCGGGAGCACAGATACGCAGTATTTT,CAISKSGSTDTQYF
-,TRBJ1-6,TRBV10-3,-,TGTGCCATCAGTGAAACCGGGACGGTAAATTCACCCCTCCACTTT,CAISETGTVNSPLHF
few,TRBJ2-3,TRBV7-2,-,TGTGCCAGCAGCTTCTCGGAGGGGGATACGCAGTATTTT,CASSFSEGDTQYF
-,TRBJ2-4,TRBV6-2/TRBV6-3,TRBD2,TGTGCCAGCAGTTACGATGGCGGGAGCGACATTCAGTACTTC,CASSYDGGSDIQYF
-,TRBJ2-1,TRBV5-8,-,TGTGCCAGCGGACCCCAGTCAGGTGGGCAGTTCTTC,CASGPQSGGQFF
few,TRBJ1-1,TRBV12-3/TRBV12-4,-,TGTGCCAGCAGTTTGAGGGGGGCAGCATCAAAAGCTTTCTTT,CASSLRGAASKAFF
-,TRBJ1-1,TRBV4-2,TRBD1,TGTGCCAGCAGCCATGACAGGGAAACTGAAGCTTTCTTT,CASSHDRETEAFF
many,TRBJ2-3,TRBV20-1,-,TGCAGTGCTATCCGAGCCCCAGATACGCAGTATTTT,CSAIRAPDTQYF
many,TRBJ1-2,TRBV19,TRBD1,TGTGCCAGTAGTATAAGACAGGGGCCGACTAACTATGGCTACACCTTC,CASSIRQGPTNYGYTF
once,TRBJ2-3,TRBV20-1,-,TGCAGTGCTCCCGGACAGAGCACAGATACGCAGTATTTT,CSAPGQSTDTQYF
-,TRBJ1-5,TRBV10-3,-,TGTGCCATCCGGGACAACAATCAGCCCCAGCATTTT,CAIRDNNQPQHF
-,TRBJ2-2,TRBV4-2,TRBD2,TGTGCCAGCAGCCAGGGACTAGCGTCAGGGGCTACCGGGGAGCTGTTTTTT,CASSQGLASGATGELFF
-,TRBJ2-5,TRBV6-2/TRBV6-3,-,TGTGCCAGCCGCGGCCGACAGTCACAAGAGACCCAGTACTTC,CASRGRQSQETQYF
many,TRBJ2-1,TRBV5-1,-,TGCGCCAGCACCAAGGACAGAGCCTACAATGAGCAGTTCTTC,CASTKDRAYNEQFF